This is a list of T cell receptor beta chains from one sample in a study of T cells in Graves' hyperthyroidism and ophthalmopathy. TCRdb re-analysed the multiplex PCR reads in MiXCR, keeping a single row per CDR3 protein. The sample lists fewer than 650,000 distinct CDR3 sequences; more than 11% were seen once. The sequencing input was blood. The receptors stem from a woman in her twenties or thirties with Graves' hyperthyroidism that later progressed to Graves' ophthalmopathy. Each CDR3 is given with its conserved first and last residue. The D gene is left open where the match is weak. Clone size is shown for a subset of rows, as once, few, many or a class of expanded clone.

clone_size j_call d_call v_call cdr3_aa
few TRBJ2-1 - TRBV6-1 CASKVPGNPYNEQFF
- TRBJ1-2 - TRBV27 CASSLGPYLGYTF
many TRBJ2-1 TRBD1 TRBV2 CASSRQGEREQFF
many TRBJ2-7 TRBD1 TRBV20-1 CSARQGAFDEQYF
many TRBJ1-1 TRBD1 TRBV29-1 CSVAGQEDTEAFF
- TRBJ1-2 - TRBV12-3/TRBV12-4 CASSPYGGTTDYGYTF
many TRBJ2-5 TRBD1 TRBV18 CASSSLDRDATQYF
- TRBJ1-4 TRBD1 TRBV5-1 CASSSTGQGSNEKLFF
many TRBJ2-7 - TRBV9 CASSARDLEGEQYF
few TRBJ2-7 TRBD2 TRBV5-1 CASSPGTSGGSHEQYF
- TRBJ1-2 - TRBV18 CASSKTEGGAIPGGYTF
few TRBJ2-1 - TRBV5-6 CASSQQLQGGSYNEQFF
few TRBJ2-1 - TRBV11-2 CASSSQGFEQFF
many TRBJ1-1 TRBD1 TRBV29-1 CSVEQTGVGTEAFF
many TRBJ2-2 - TRBV6-1 CASREYRDNTGELFF
many TRBJ2-1 - TRBV7-2 CASSPPPEEQQFF
few TRBJ1-5 TRBD1 TRBV27 CASSPYRGGGQPQHF
many TRBJ2-1 - TRBV7-2 CASPNEQFF
many TRBJ2-2 - TRBV30 CAWTGSPNTGELFF
many TRBJ1-1 - TRBV5-4 CASSSRQVWTENTEAFF
many TRBJ1-2 - TRBV20-1 CSARDEGQKAYGYTF
many TRBJ1-5 - TRBV19 CATGVPSSGQPQHF